This entry lists 8 T cell receptor beta chains sequenced from one sample in a study of blood T cell repertoires in COVID-19. Sequenced by immunoSEQ multiplex PCR; TCRdb stores in-frame clones only, minus some. This sample has 300,000 to 450,000 clones, with approximately 87% found just once. Sequencing used PBMCs or T cells enriched from blood (not recorded which). Receptors originate from a man in his thirties or forties who had recovered from COVID-19.

The chain links TRBV19 to TRBJ1-5; the D gene is possibly TRBD1 (6 bases). V gave up 1 base and J gave up 0 bases, with 10 bases separating them. Germline-derived CDR1 and CDR2 are LNHDA and SQIVND (reference sequence). The length of the CDR3 is 16 residues. CDR3 sequence (DNA): TGTGCCAGTAGTATAGGGGACAATCATAGCAATCAGCCCCAGCATTTT. Protein: CASSIGDNHSNQPQHF. Supplemented by reference TRBV19 and TRBJ1-5, the full variable domain reads DGGITQSPKYLFRKEGQNVTLSCEQNLNHDAMYWYRQDPGQGLRLIYYSQIVNDFQKGDIAEGYSVSREKKESFPLTVTSAQKNPTAFYLCASSIGDNHSNQPQHFGDGTRLSIL.

The rearrangement links TRBV23-1 to TRBJ1-1, with D possibly being TRBD1 (5 bases). TRBV23-1 is treated as an ORF (open reading frame) with a function not yet certain. The ends were cut back, 11 bases at V and 1 base at J, with 20 bases in the middle. This CDR3 is built from 15 residues. In DNA, the CDR3 is TGCGCCGGGACCTGGAGGGACTCGTGGAACACTGAAGCTTTCTTT. Amino acids: CAGTWRDSWNTEAFF.

This chain links TRBV18 with TRBJ1-2; D gene unclear. Looked up from germline, CDR1 is KGHSH and CDR2 is LQKENI. This CDR3 contains 15 residues. Trimming took off 3 bases at V and 4 bases at J, with 15 bases between the two ends. The CDR3 region has the DNA TGTGCCAGCTCACCTGGACTTCGGGTGGGCTATGGCTACACCTTC. This encodes CASSPGLRVGYGYTF.

This chain connects TRBV4-3 to TRBJ2-2; 7 nucleotides align to TRBD1. Per the germline V gene, CDR1 is LGHNA and CDR2 is YSLEER. This CDR3 comprises 18 residues. The V and J ends lost 0 bases and 0 bases, in that order; junction bases with no gene match: 7. DNA of the CDR3: TGCGCCAGCAGCCAAGATCTTGTCGGACAGGCGAACACCGGGGAGCTGTTTTTT. This encodes CASSQDLVGQANTGELFF.

This chain links TRBV7-6 with TRBJ1-6; perhaps TRBD1 as D (5 bases). Trimming took off 5 bases at V and 12 bases at J, with 11 bases between the two ends. The CDR3 totals 12 residues. The V gene's germline CDR1 is SGHVS and CDR2 FNYEAQ. CDR3 region: CASSQGSGPLHF. In DNA, the CDR3 is TGTGCCAGCAGCCAGGGATCCGGACCCCTCCACTTT.

This chain links TRBV7-9 with TRBJ2-1; TRBD2 agrees at 9 bases. Germline CDR1 and CDR2: SEHNR and FQNEAQ (reference sequence). The CDR3 is made up of 15 amino acids. V trimming: 4 bases; J trimming: 8 bases; junction bases outside the gene matches: 9. CDR3 protein: CASSSRGGAIDEQFF. DNA for the CDR3: TGTGCCAGCAGCTCCCGCGGGGGGGCGATTGATGAGCAGTTCTTC.

The V and J genes are TRBV12-5 and TRBJ1-1, with a possible D match to TRBD1 (5 bases). The CDR3 has 17 amino acids. Deletions cut 1 base from V and 1 base from J, with 16 bases between. Germline V gene sequence: CDR1 LGHNT, CDR2 FRNRAP. In nucleotides, the CDR3 is TGTGCTAGTGGTTTGGCCCTGGGGGGGGAAAGGAACACTGAAGCTTTCTTT. Protein product: CASGLALGGERNTEAFF.

The rearrangement uses TRBV5-4 and TRBJ2-2; 8 positions agree with TRBD1. The CDR3 is made up of 13 amino acids. V trimming: 10 bases; J trimming: 3 bases; junction bases outside the gene matches: 5. In germline, CDR1 is SGHNT, CDR2 YYREEE (reference sequence). The CDR3 sequence is CAVGQGYTGELFF. CDR3 coding DNA: TGTGCCGTCGGACAGGGCTACACCGGGGAGCTGTTTTTT.